These 8 T cell receptor beta chains share one sample of origin, sequenced in a study of cytomegalovirus exposure and HLA in healthy donors. Use of 60 Vbeta and 13 Jbeta primers characterized the PCR. Sequencing was performed with immunoSEQ multiplex PCR; in TCRdb, only in-frame clones are kept and a portion is missing. The data contain about 190,000 clones, over 60% of them singletons. Sequencing input: PBMCs. The receptors derive from a man aged 25-45 years in good health and CMV-seropositive.

This clone has more than one count but fewer than ten. The CDR3 loop reads CASSVIPSGRAMEQFF. CDR3 DNA: TGTGCCAGCAGCGTCATCCCTAGCGGGCGGGCAATGGAGCAGTTCTTC. This chain joins TRBV9 and TRBJ2-1; 8 nucleotides match TRBD2. The CDR3 covers 16 residues. After removal of 2 bases from V and 10 bases from J, the junction contained 14 bases not matched to a gene. Germline loops: CDR1 SGDLS, CDR2 YYNGEE.

This clone was recorded once. The V and J genes are TRBV28 and TRBJ2-7; D not resolved. The CDR3 covers 11 residues. Germline CDR1 is MDHEN and CDR2 is SYDVKM. Trimming removed 5 bases from V and 9 bases from J, with 11 bases in between. CDR3 in amino acids: CASSTPRRQYF. The CDR3 nucleotides are TGTGCCAGCAGTACCCCTCGGAGGCAGTACTTC.

A few counts support this clone. V and J are TRBV9 and TRBJ2-2; TRBD1 aligns across 8 bases. Trimming cost V 2 bases and J 3 bases; bases outside gene matches: 6. This CDR3 spans 16 amino acids. Germline V gene sequence: CDR1 SGDLS, CDR2 YYNGEE. The CDR3 reads CASSVDRGGDTGELFF. DNA for the CDR3: TGTGCCAGCAGCGTCGACAGGGGAGGCGACACCGGGGAGCTGTTTTTT. The variable domain in full, completed from reference TRBV9 and TRBJ2-2, reads DSGVTQTPKHLITATGQRVTLRCSPRSGDLSVYWYQQSLDQGLQFLIQYYNGEERAKGNILERFSAQQFPDLHSELNLSSLELGDSALYFCASSVDRGGDTGELFFGEGSRLTVL.

The chain has TRBV28 and TRBJ1-3; D gene uncertain. Deletions cut 4 bases from V and 2 bases from J, with 15 bases between. The CDR3 runs to 16 residues. Germline values: CDR1 MDHEN, CDR2 SYDVKM. The CDR3 reads CASSSLWSRTGNTIYF. CDR3 sequence (DNA): TGTGCCAGCAGTTCTCTCTGGAGCCGCACTGGAAACACCATATATTTT.

This rearrangement joins TRBV7-2 to TRBJ2-3; TRBD2 matches 8 bases. V was clipped by 5 bases and J by 13 bases; unmatched bases: 14. CDR1 SGHTA and CDR2 FQGNSA come from the germline V gene. The CDR3 spans 14 residues. The CDR3 sequence is CASSPYSGTRDEYF. The DNA of the CDR3 is TGTGCCAGCAGCCCCTACTCCGGGACTAGAGACGAGTATTTT.

This clone was detected only a few times. The CDR3 region has the DNA TGTGCCAGCAGTCCTGGGACAGGGTACAATGAGCAGTTCTTC. Translating gives CASSPGTGYNEQFF. The rearrangement joins TRBV2 to TRBJ2-1; TRBD1 matches at 9 bases. Germline V lookup: CDR1 SNHLY, CDR2 FYNNEI. With 5 bases clipped from V and 4 bases from J, the junction kept 3 bases outside the gene matches. The CDR3 runs to 14 residues.

The chain is built from TRBV7-9 and TRBJ1-2; D gene ambiguous. Germline V gene lookup returns CDR1 SEHNR and CDR2 FQNEAQ (reference sequence). This CDR3 contains 14 residues. V was cut by 10 bases and J by 4 bases, with 19 bases left in between. The CDR3 region has the DNA TGTGCCACCGTCTTATTCGCGTCCTCCTATGGCTACACCTTC. This translates into CATVLFASSYGYTF.

The V call is TRBV10-3, the J call TRBJ2-1; 7 bases are a match to TRBD2. In germline, CDR1 is ENHRY, CDR2 SYGVKD. The CDR3 has 16 residues. V shed 4 bases, J shed 7 bases, and the junction held 13 bases outside the gene matches. The CDR3 protein is CAISGGGGRGSNEQFF. For the CDR3, the DNA is TGTGCCATCAGTGGGGGTGGCGGGAGAGGATCAAATGAGCAGTTCTTC.